The TCR beta chain under discussion was sequenced for a study of cytomegalovirus exposure and HLA in healthy donors. Study-level findings and limits: An analysis that came later showed most CMV-associated TCR beta chains appearing HLA-restricted. V- and J-gene trimming of TCR beta was linked (in a later analysis) to a missense DCLRE1C variant. The authors later found HLA-associated TCR beta chains more clonally expanded than equally common others.

Trimming left V 6 bases short and J 0 bases short, with 18 bases between. This CDR3 spans 18 amino acids. CDR1 and CDR2 (germline): SNHLY, FYNNEI. In regard to this clone: Its cognate antigen is unknown.

Primers for the PCR totalled 60 Vbeta and 13 Jbeta. The repertoire was sequenced with immunoSEQ multiplex PCR; TCRdb's copy has only in-frame clones and lacks some. This sample has over 150,000 clones, with around four fifths found just once. The V and J genes are TRBV2 and TRBJ2-6; D is possibly TRBD1 (6 bases). Material: PBMCs. The receptor was isolated from a woman in her forties or fifties in good health and CMV-seronegative. The CDR3 DNA follows: TGTGCCAGCAGAGGTTCGAGACAGGCGAGCTCTGGGGCCAACGTCCTGACTTTC. This codes for CASRGSRQASSGANVLTF.